This entry features one TCR beta chain sequence. What it binds is not known. This sample stems from a study of T cells in Graves' hyperthyroidism and ophthalmopathy. Regions amplified from RNA transcripts were the TCR beta CDR3 regions. HTBI primers were used for first-round RT-PCR of the TCR CDR3. TCRdb re-called the multiplex PCR reads with MiXCR, one entry per CDR3 protein. Here the sample spans 600,000 to 700,000 distinct CDR3 sequences, nearly 45% being singletons. Whole-study results and caveats: Most clonotypes that expanded in the thyroid above 0.001 also showed up in blood. Model-based prediction identified ophthalmopathy a median around seven months prior to its onset.

The CDR3 extends over 14 amino acids. After removal of 10 bases from V and 4 bases from J, the junction contained 11 bases not matched to a gene. Germline assignment: CDR1 ENHRY and CDR2 SYGVKD. This sequence joins TRBV10-3 and TRBJ2-7, with 9 bases fitting TRBD1. This clonotype was sampled from an adult man with Graves' disease, either hyperthyroidism or ophthalmopathy (not recorded which). The sample consisted of peripheral blood or thyroid tissue (not recorded which). DNA for the CDR3: TGTGCCAGCATATTGGGGACAGGGATTTACGAGCAGTACTTC. Amino acids: CASILGTGIYEQYF.